The sequence of this T cell receptor beta chain was determined in a study of beta chain features in type 1 diabetes (dated by TCRdb to between 2018 and 2020). For context, the study as a whole: Patients and healthy donors did not differ in mean age, gender distribution, total cell number or subset yield. Across all samples, approximately 98,000,000 sorted cells were examined, and cell number per subset correlated strongly with RNA yield. The study compared TCRB repertoires of sorted circulating CD4+ T cell subsets between recently diagnosed type 1 diabetes patients and matched healthy donors. Regulatory and stem cell-like memory subsets were obtained from only 8 patients and roughly 8 healthy donors, while naive and central memory subsets were obtained from all 28 donors. Findings and caveats that apply to the study as a whole: Fewer insertions and more nucleotide deletions at VDJ recombination sites were observed in patients with type 1 diabetes, implying thymic rearrangement abnormalities. PCR may preferentially amplify shorter templates, but because patient and control samples were amplified and corrected together, any resulting skew would affect both groups equally. Naive, central memory and regulatory TCRB repertoires appeared more similar among patients than among healthy donors. Because cDNA was sequenced instead of genomic DNA, highly expressing activated cells could be over-represented, though the groups showed no difference in activation or CD3 levels. In all four CD4+ subsets, TCRB CDR3 length was moderately but significantly shorter in type 1 diabetes patients. Because the HLA sub-analyses included only small numbers of individuals, any influence of HLA type on TCRB rearrangement was left unresolved.

The entire isolated RNA was reverse transcribed using the High Capacity cDNA Reverse Transcription Kit, and thus expressed TCRB transcripts were sequenced. Deep immunoSEQ sequencing was performed on naive, central memory and regulatory T cell samples, with an average of roughly 3.6 million total reads per sample. Sorted cells were lysed in RLT buffer, and RNA was extracted using DNase-treated RNeasy Micro or Mini kits according to cell number. Each cell subset was processed separately to prevent cross-contamination, with patient and healthy donor samples processed together. The immunoSEQ multiplex PCR was used to amplify TCRB sequences from cDNA, yielding 87-bp fragments that span the CDR3 region. The amplicons were sequenced using the Illumina HiSeq platform. In the original analysis: Synthetic template baselines were used to correct PCR bias computationally, reads within Hamming distance 2 were collapsed together, and singletons that could not be merged were discarded. Reads were aligned to IMGT to assign V, D and J genes, CDR3 length, and insertions or deletions at six rearrangement sites. Within each subset, clonotype counts were normalized to the number of sorted cells before true diversity and Gini coefficients were calculated with the tcR R package. Repertoire sharing was quantified using the overlap coefficient calculated on TCRB nucleotide sequences. Imported from immuneACCESS, the table was reduced by TCRdb to in-frame sequences with V and J called. These copies leave out some clones; in studies compared against another copy, an unresolved V gene accounts for under half, and the cause of the remainder is not known. From that table come the V and J calls and clone size; the DNA was used to work out D and trimming. Recorded for this sample are 250,000 to 350,000 clones; approximately 15% of them occurred a single time. More than 6.5% of the sample goes to the ten largest clones.

Details on this clone: Its antigen is still unknown. Base qualities are not at hand, and no much larger clone is one base apart.

Each donor gave one peripheral blood draw, averaging approximately 0.11 L, which was collected into heparinised tubes. A BD FACSAria II was used to sort naive, central memory, regulatory and stem cell-like memory CD4+ T cells with a panel that included CD45RO, CCR7, CD25, CD127, CD95 and CD27. All sorted populations exceeded 98% purity. PBMCs were isolated immediately by Lymphoprep density gradient centrifugation and stained directly without culture. So that batch effects would be minimized, each experiment stained and sorted samples in pairs, pairing one healthy donor with one patient. V is pared back by 7 bases and J by 2 bases, with 11 bases lying between the germline termini. In the germline V gene, CDR1 corresponds to SNHLY and CDR2 to FYNNEI. From the cysteine through the phenylalanine, the CDR3 covers 13 amino acids. The only DNA kept is the CDR3, 39 bases in frame from the first base.

The receptor's source is a man aged 25 to 45 in good health. Recombination connected TRBV2 to TRBJ1-1; a tentative D call is TRBD1 (5 bases match). The sequenced sample was central memory CD4+ T cells from blood. The CDR3 here reads CASTRDSNTEAFF. The nucleotide sequence reads TGTGCCAGCACTAGAGACAGTAACACTGAAGCTTTCTTT.